One sample yielded the 20 T cell receptor beta chains listed below, sequenced in a study of cytomegalovirus exposure and HLA in healthy donors. The primer mix had 60 Vbeta and 13 Jbeta primers. Measured with immunoSEQ multiplex PCR; TCRdb has only the in-frame clones, and not every one. The sample yields about 190,000 clones, 74% seen once. The specimen sequenced was PBMCs. The source of these receptors is a woman aged 30 to 39 in good health and CMV-seropositive.

The rearrangement joins TRBV5-6 to TRBJ2-7, with D possibly being TRBD1 (6 bases). Germline loops: CDR1 SGHDT, CDR2 YYEEEE. With 1 base removed from V and 3 bases from J, the gap between germline ends came to 17 bases. The CDR3 is 16 residues long. For the CDR3, the DNA is TGTGCCAGCAGCTTGATGGGGGCGGTAGTAGACTACGAGCAGTACTTC. It is translated as CASSLMGAVVDYEQYF.

Regarding this clone: A read error may account for a junction end that differs from germline. The chain combines TRBV7-7 with TRBJ2-5, with 12 positions matching TRBD1. Germline V lookup: CDR1 SSHAT, CDR2 FNYEAQ (reference sequence). The CDR3 is 15 amino acids. For the CDR3, the DNA is TGTGCTAGCAGCCCGGGACAGGGGGCGAGGGAGACCCAGTACTTC. This gives the protein CASSPGQGARETQYF.

The rearrangement uses TRBV27 and TRBJ2-2; 11 bases are a match to TRBD2. With V trimmed by 4 bases and J by 3 bases, 7 bases remained unmatched. The CDR3 consists of 17 residues. Germline V gene lookup returns CDR1 MNHEY and CDR2 SMNVEV (reference sequence). The CDR3 DNA is TGTGCCAGCAGTTCCCATCGGACTAGCGGGTACACCGGGGAGCTGTTTTTT. This encodes CASSSHRTSGYTGELFF.

The genes are TRBV4-1 and TRBJ2-2; D perhaps matches TRBD1 (6 bases). The germline CDR1 and CDR2 sequences are MGHRA and YSYEKL. The CDR3 covers 13 residues. Between the trimmed V and J ends, which lost 2 bases and 6 bases, there was a span of 7 bases. CDR3 residues: CASSQKGAGELFF. In DNA, the CDR3 is TGCGCCAGCAGCCAAAAGGGGGCCGGGGAGCTGTTTTTT.

The chain is built from TRBV28 and TRBJ1-6, with TRBD1 as a possible D gene (6 bases). Per germline, CDR1 MDHEN and CDR2 SYDVKM. V was trimmed by 1 base and J by 10 bases, leaving 14 bases between them. The CDR3 spans 15 residues. In nucleotides, the CDR3 is TGTGCCAGCAGTTTATTGACAGGTCCGGGGTCACCCCTCCACTTT. Amino acid sequence: CASSLLTGPGSPLHF. The complete variable domain, with remaining parts taken from reference TRBV28 and TRBJ1-6, reads DVKVTQSSRYLVKRTGEKVFLECVQDMDHENMFWYRQDPGLGLRLIYFSYDVKMKEKGDIPEGYSVSREKKERFSLILESASTNQTSMYLCASSLLTGPGSPLHFGNGTRLTVT.

Of note for this clone: Other DNA variants within this sample encode the same CDR3. This chain connects TRBV6-5 to TRBJ2-2; 10 nucleotides line up with TRBD2. In germline, CDR1 is MNHEY, CDR2 SVGAGI. J lost 7 bases, V lost 7 bases, and 9 bases had no gene match. The length of the CDR3 is 15 residues. The CDR3, as DNA: TGTGCCAGCACCCTTACAGCGGGAGGGATCGGGGAGCTGTTTTTT. Protein: CASTLTAGGIGELFF.

The rearrangement links TRBV2 to TRBJ2-7; 8 nucleotides match TRBD1. The CDR3 extends over 14 amino acids. J lost 3 bases, V lost 1 base, and 2 bases had no gene match. Germline V gives CDR1 SNHLY, CDR2 FYNNEI. The CDR3 DNA reads as TGTGCCAGCAGTGAAGTCGGGACAGGCTACGAGCAGTACTTC. Translating it yields CASSEVGTGYEQYF.

This rearrangement joins TRBV10-1 to TRBJ2-7; tentative D call: TRBD1 (6 bases). The germline V and J ends were trimmed by 2 bases and 2 bases, with 22 bases remaining between them. The CDR3 has 18 amino acids. CDR1 WNHNN and CDR2 SYGVQD come from the germline V gene (reference sequence). The CDR3 bases are TGCGCCAGCAGTGAGCCGAAGCTCGGGACACAAACTCCCTACGAGCAGTACTTC. Encoded protein: CASSEPKLGTQTPYEQYF.

Turning to this clone: Other nucleotide sequences from this sample produce the same CDR3. The gene calls are TRBV7-2 and TRBJ2-5; D call uncertain. This CDR3 is built from 12 residues. CDR1 and CDR2 (germline): SGHTA, FQGNSA. The V end lost 3 bases, the J end lost 4 bases, and 6 bases lay between the germline ends. The CDR3: CASSFAGETQYF. CDR3 nucleotide sequence: TGTGCCAGCAGCTTCGCCGGAGAGACCCAGTACTTC.

A word on this clone: This sample also contains other DNA sequences that code for the same CDR3. The CDR3 protein is CASSQPGLRSYEQYF. CDR3 DNA: TGTGCCAGCAGCCAGCCGGGACTTCGATCCTACGAGCAGTACTTC. The chain couples TRBV14 to TRBJ2-7, with D perhaps matching TRBD2 (6 bases). Trimming removed 3 bases from V and 1 base from J, with 13 bases in between. The CDR3 sequence is 15 residues long. CDR1 and CDR2 from the germline V gene are SGHDN and FVKESK.

This chain uses TRBV5-4 with TRBJ2-7; 8 bases line up with TRBD1. CDR3 length: 14 amino acids. Germline lookup yields CDR1 SGHNT and CDR2 YYREEE (reference sequence). V was clipped by 0 bases and J by 6 bases; unmatched bases: 5. The CDR3 bases are TGTGCCAGCAGCTTGGCAGGGGGCGGGTTCGAGCAGTACTTC. Its translation is CASSLAGGGFEQYF.

This clone has only one observation. J is TRBJ1-5 and V is TRBV28, with a weak D call TRBD1 (6 bases). Germline V gene lookup returns CDR1 MDHEN and CDR2 SYDVKM. This CDR3 contains 14 residues. The ends were cut back, 2 bases at V and 7 bases at J, with 12 bases in the middle. The CDR3 region is CASSLHPGVQPQHF. The CDR3 nucleotides read TGTGCCAGCAGTTTACATCCAGGGGTCCAGCCCCAGCATTTT.

The rearrangement links TRBV27 to TRBJ2-1; the D gene is possibly TRBD2 (5 bases). Germline V gives CDR1 MNHEY, CDR2 SMNVEV (reference sequence). The CDR3 contains 12 residues. V gave up 3 bases and J gave up 7 bases, with 7 bases separating them. The CDR3 here is CASSFRGNEQFF. The CDR3, as DNA: TGTGCCAGCAGTTTCAGAGGGAATGAGCAGTTCTTC.

DNA of the CDR3: TGTGCCAGTAGTTTCGGGACGGGAGGGGCAGATACGCAGTATTTT. Amino acids: CASSFGTGGADTQYF. V and J are TRBV19 and TRBJ2-3; 8 nucleotides agree with TRBD2. Trimming cost V 5 bases and J 4 bases; bases outside gene matches: 8. The CDR3 totals 15 residues. Germline values: CDR1 LNHDA, CDR2 SQIVND (reference sequence).

V gene TRBV6-1 combines with J gene TRBJ1-1, with 11 bases that match TRBD1. The CDR3 spans 15 residues. Germline V gene lookup returns CDR1 MNHNS and CDR2 SASEGT. The V and J ends lost 5 bases and 4 bases, in that order; junction bases with no gene match: 6. CDR3 loop: CASSWTGGESTEAFF. CDR3 DNA sequence: TGTGCCAGCAGTTGGACAGGGGGCGAGAGCACTGAAGCTTTCTTT.

The chain recombines TRBV10-2 with TRBJ2-7, with TRBD2 identical over 10 bases. Germline trimming cut 6 bases from V and 2 bases from J; bases unmatched to any gene: 7. CDR1 is WSHSY and CDR2 is SAAADI in the germline V gene. The CDR3 is 15 residues long. CDR3 amino acids: CASRDGTSATYEQYF. Here the CDR3 DNA reads TGCGCCAGCAGGGACGGGACTAGCGCGACCTACGAGCAGTACTTC.

The DNA for the CDR3 is TGTGCCAGCAGTCCTGGGACAGGGTCTAGGTGGATGTTTTTT. Its protein product is CASSPGTGSRWMFF. The J gene is TRBJ1-4, the V gene TRBV28; TRBD1 matches 9 bases. After removal of 5 bases from V and 15 bases from J, the junction contained 13 bases not matched to a gene. Germline V gives CDR1 MDHEN, CDR2 SYDVKM. This CDR3 has 14 residues.

The chain uses TRBV6-5 and TRBJ1-1; no definite D call. CDR1 and CDR2 from the germline V gene are MNHEY and SVGAGI. CDR3 length equals 12 residues. The V and J ends lost 6 bases and 4 bases respectively, with 9 bases between them. As DNA, the CDR3 is TGTGCCAGCAGGTACAGCGGCACTGAAGCTTTCTTT. Its protein product is CASRYSGTEAFF.

This chain links TRBV2 with TRBJ1-1; TRBD1 might be the D (5 bases). In germline, CDR1 is SNHLY, CDR2 FYNNEI. Trimming stripped 0 bases from V and 2 bases from J, with 19 bases between. This CDR3 region has 18 residues. The CDR3 loop is CASSEAGSRGPINTEAFF. Written as DNA, the CDR3 is TGTGCCAGCAGTGAAGCAGGTTCAAGGGGCCCCATTAACACTGAAGCTTTCTTT. The full variable domain, rest sourced from reference TRBV2 and TRBJ1-1, is EPEVTQTPSHQVTQMGQEVILRCVPISNHLYFYWYRQILGQKVEFLVSFYNNEISEKSEIFDDQFSVERPDGSNFTLKIRSTKLEDSAMYFCASSEAGSRGPINTEAFFGQGTRLTVV.

The chain is built from TRBV19 and TRBJ1-6; D uncertain. Per the germline V gene, CDR1 is LNHDA and CDR2 is SQIVND (reference sequence). This CDR3 is built from 15 residues. With 3 bases removed from V and 5 bases from J, the gap between germline ends came to 11 bases. The CDR3 DNA reads TGTGCCAGTAGTATCCCAGGAAGGAATAATTCACCCCTCCACTTT. It codes for CASSIPGRNNSPLHF. Looking up the rest from reference TRBV19 and TRBJ1-6 gives the full variable domain: DGGITQSPKYLFRKEGQNVTLSCEQNLNHDAMYWYRQDPGQGLRLIYYSQIVNDFQKGDIAEGYSVSREKKESFPLTVTSAQKNPTAFYLCASSIPGRNNSPLHFGNGTRLTVT.